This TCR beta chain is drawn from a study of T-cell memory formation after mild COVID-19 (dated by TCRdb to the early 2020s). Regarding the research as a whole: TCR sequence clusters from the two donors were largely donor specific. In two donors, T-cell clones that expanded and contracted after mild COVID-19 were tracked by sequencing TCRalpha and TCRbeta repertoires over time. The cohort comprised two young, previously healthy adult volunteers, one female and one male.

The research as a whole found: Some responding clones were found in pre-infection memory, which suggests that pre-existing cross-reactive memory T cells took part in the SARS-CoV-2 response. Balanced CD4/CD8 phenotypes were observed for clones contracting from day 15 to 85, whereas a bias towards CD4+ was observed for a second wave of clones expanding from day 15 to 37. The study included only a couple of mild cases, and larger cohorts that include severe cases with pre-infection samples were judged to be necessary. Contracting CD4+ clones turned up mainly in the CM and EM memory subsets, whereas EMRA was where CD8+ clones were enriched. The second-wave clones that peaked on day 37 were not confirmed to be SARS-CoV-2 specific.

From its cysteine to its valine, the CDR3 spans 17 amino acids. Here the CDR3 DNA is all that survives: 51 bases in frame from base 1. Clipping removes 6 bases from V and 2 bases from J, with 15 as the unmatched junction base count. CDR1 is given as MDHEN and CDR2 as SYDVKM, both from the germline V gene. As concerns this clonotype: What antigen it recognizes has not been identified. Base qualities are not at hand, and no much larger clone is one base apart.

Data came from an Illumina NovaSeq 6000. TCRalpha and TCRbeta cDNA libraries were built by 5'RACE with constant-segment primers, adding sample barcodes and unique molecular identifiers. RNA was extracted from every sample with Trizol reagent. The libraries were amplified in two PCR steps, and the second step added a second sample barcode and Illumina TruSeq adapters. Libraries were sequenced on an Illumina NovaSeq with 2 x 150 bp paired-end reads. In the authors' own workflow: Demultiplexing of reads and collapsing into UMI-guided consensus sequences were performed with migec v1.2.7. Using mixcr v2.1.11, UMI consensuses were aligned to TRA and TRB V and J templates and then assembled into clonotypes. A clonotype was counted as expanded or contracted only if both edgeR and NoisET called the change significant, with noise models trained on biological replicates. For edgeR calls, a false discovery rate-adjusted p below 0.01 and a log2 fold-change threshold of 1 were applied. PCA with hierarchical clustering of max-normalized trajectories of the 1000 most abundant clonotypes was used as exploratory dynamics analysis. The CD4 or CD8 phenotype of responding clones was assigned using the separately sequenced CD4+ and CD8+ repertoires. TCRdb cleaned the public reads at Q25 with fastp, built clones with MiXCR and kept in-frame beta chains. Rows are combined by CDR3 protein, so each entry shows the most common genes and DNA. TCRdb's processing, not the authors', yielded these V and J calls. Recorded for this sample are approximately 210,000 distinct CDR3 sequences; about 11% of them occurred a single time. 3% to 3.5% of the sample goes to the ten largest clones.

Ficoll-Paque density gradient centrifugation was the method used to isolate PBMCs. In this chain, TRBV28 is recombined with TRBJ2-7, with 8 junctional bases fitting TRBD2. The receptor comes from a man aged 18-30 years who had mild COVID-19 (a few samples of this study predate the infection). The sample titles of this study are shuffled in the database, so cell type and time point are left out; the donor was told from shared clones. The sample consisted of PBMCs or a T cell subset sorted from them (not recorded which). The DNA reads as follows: TGTGCCAGCAGCCCCGCCTCCGAAAGCGGGGGAACCTACGAGCAGTACGTC. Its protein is CASSPASESGGTYEQYV.